This T cell receptor (beta chain) was identified in a study of shared clonotypes between healthy human individuals. Profiling relied on immunoSEQ multiplex PCR, and the TCRdb table lists in-frame clones only, not all of them. The sample shows fewer than 2.5 million clones, more than 85% of them seen only once. The CDR3 is 16 residues long. Germline assignment: CDR1 SGHTA and CDR2 FQGNSA. The V segment lost 0 bases and the J segment 3 bases; nucleotides outside the gene matches: 6. The gene calls are TRBV7-2 and TRBJ2-7; 9 bases align to TRBD1. The sequenced material came from naive CD4+ T cells from PBMCs. Subset specified: CD45RA+ positively selected. The clonotype originates from a man aged 18 to 35 in good health. Some clones in this sample may be carry-over from other donors' samples. CDR3 in amino acids: CASSLASGTGYYEQYF. In nucleotides, the CDR3 is TGTGCCAGCAGCTTAGCGTCCGGGACAGGGTACTACGAGCAGTACTTC.